By proportion, the clone carrying this T cell receptor beta chain is medium-sized. J lost 7 bases, V lost 2 bases, and 11 bases had no gene match. Germline-derived CDR1 and CDR2 are ENHRY and SYGVKD. This CDR3 is built from 16 residues. These data belong to a study of patients and donors after allogeneic stem cell transplantation. TCRdb re-called the RT-PCR reads with MiXCR, one entry per CDR3 protein. The repertoire consists of 10,000 or so distinct CDR3 sequences, with approximately 6.3% occurring once and the leading ten covering more than 25%. Sample: blood, either unsorted or a sorted T cell fraction (not recorded which). This TCR was sampled from a human donor who was either an allogeneic HSCT recipient or a stem cell or donor lymphocyte infusion donor (not recorded which). It is not recorded whose cells these are; they may come from a transplant donor. The chain uses TRBV10-3 and TRBJ2-7; 10 bases are a match to TRBD1. DNA for the CDR3: TGTGCCATCAGTGAGAGTGGGACAGGGGATGCGCGGGAGCAGTACTTC. Amino acid sequence: CAISESGTGDAREQYF.